This TCR beta chain was identified in a study of T cells in Graves' hyperthyroidism and ophthalmopathy. RNA transcripts yielded amplified TCR beta CDR3 regions. In the first-round RT-PCR of the TCR CDR3, the HTBI primer set was used. TCRdb passed the multiplex PCR reads through MiXCR, listing each CDR3 protein once. The sample carries 500,000 to 550,000 distinct CDR3 sequences, around 21% recorded once. This clonotype was picked up many times. Clinical symptoms, serum thyroxine and TRAb, thyroid ultrasound and orbital computed tomography together formed the diagnostic basis. This receptor was taken from a man between 18 and 29 years old with Graves' hyperthyroidism. Sequencing was performed on blood.

The CDR3 region is CASSLRGQVALGGYTF. CDR3 DNA: TGTGCCAGCAGCCTACGTGGACAGGTTGCTCTTGGCGGCTACACCTTC. The V call is TRBV6-2 or TRBV6-3, the J call TRBJ1-2, with TRBD1 identical over 7 bases. The CDR3 loop spans 16 amino acids. Germline trimming cut 6 bases from V and 8 bases from J; bases unmatched to any gene: 18. Germline CDR1 reads MNHEY; CDR2 reads SVGEGT.